This T cell receptor (beta chain) emerged from a study of a mutant IDH1 vaccine in newly diagnosed glioma. Study-wide background: Treated patients were roughly 62% male, around 40% female, mean age 40.4 years. V12 corresponded to week 35 and V13 to week 47.

This sample's time point: week 47, end of study. Vaccination used 300 ug of mutant IDH1 20-mer peptide per dose, with topical imiquimod. Some clones are missing from TCRdb's copy, which holds only in-frame ones; the method was immunoSEQ multiplex PCR. Here the sample spans roughly 34,000 clones, 84% being singletons. Regarding this clone: Its target is not known.

The CDR3 loop spans 15 amino acids. V gave up 2 bases and J gave up 3 bases; unmatched junction bases: 2. Germline V CDR1 and CDR2: SQVTM, ANQGSEA. This clonotype originated in a man younger than 45 with glioma. The genes are TRBV29-1 and TRBJ2-2; TRBD2 matches at 11 bases. The sample here was PBMCs, taken from a glioma patient whose treatment included an IDH1 peptide vaccine. CDR3 loop: CSVETSGSYTGELFF. The CDR3 DNA reads as TGCAGCGTTGAAACTAGCGGGAGTTACACCGGGGAGCTGTTTTTT.